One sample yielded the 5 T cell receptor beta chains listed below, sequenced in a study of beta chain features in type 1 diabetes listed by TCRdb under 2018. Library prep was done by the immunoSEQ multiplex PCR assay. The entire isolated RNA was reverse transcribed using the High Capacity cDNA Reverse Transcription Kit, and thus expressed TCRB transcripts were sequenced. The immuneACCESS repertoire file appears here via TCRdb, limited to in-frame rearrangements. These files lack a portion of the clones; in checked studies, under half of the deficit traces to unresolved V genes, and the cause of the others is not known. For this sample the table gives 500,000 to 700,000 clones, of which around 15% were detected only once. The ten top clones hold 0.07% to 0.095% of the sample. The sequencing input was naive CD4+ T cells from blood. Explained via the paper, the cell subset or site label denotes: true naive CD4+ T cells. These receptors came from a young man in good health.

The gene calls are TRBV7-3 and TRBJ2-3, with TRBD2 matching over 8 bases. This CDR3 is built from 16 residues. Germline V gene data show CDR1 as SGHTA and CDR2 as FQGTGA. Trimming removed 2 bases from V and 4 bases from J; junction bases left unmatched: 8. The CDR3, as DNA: TGTGCCAGCAGCTTACTGGCGGGAGGAGGAGCAGATACGCAGTATTTT. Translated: CASSLLAGGGADTQYF.

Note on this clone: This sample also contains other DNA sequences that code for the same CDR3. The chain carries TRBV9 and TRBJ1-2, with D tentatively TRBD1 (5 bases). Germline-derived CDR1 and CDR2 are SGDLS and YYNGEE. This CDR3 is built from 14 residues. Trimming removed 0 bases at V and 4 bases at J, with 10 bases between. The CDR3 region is CASSVARGPYGYTF. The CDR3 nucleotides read TGTGCCAGCAGCGTAGCGCGGGGACCCTATGGCTACACCTTC. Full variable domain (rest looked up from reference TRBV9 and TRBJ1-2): DSGVTQTPKHLITATGQRVTLRCSPRSGDLSVYWYQQSLDQGLQFLIQYYNGEERAKGNILERFSAQQFPDLHSELNLSSLELGDSALYFCASSVARGPYGYTFGSGTRLTVV.

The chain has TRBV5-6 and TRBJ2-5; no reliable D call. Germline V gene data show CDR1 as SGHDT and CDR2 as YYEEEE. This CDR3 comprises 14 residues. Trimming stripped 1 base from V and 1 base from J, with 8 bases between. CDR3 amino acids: CASSLYLFQETQYF. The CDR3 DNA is TGTGCCAGCAGCTTGTACCTATTCCAAGAGACCCAGTACTTC. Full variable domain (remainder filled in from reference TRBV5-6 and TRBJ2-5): DAGVTQSPTHLIKTRGQQVTLRCSPKSGHDTVSWYQQALGQGPQFIFQYYEEEERQRGNFPDRFSGHQFPNYSSELNVNALLLGDSALYLCASSLYLFQETQYFGPGTRLLVL.

The CDR3 DNA sequence: TGTGCCAGCAGTGAATATGGGCAGGGTGGGAATGAGCAGTTCTTC. As protein: CASSEYGQGGNEQFF. This chain joins TRBV25-1 and TRBJ2-1; a weak D match, TRBD1 (5 bases). The CDR3 is made up of 15 amino acids. Trimming took off 0 bases at V and 7 bases at J, with 13 bases between the two ends. Germline V gene lookup returns CDR1 MGHDK and CDR2 SYGVNS.

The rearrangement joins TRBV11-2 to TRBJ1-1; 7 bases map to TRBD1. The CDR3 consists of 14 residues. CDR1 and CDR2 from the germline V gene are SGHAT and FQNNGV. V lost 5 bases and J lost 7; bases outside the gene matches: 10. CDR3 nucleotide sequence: TGTGCCAGCAGCCACAGGGGAGCCTTGGTTGAAGCTTTCTTT. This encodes CASSHRGALVEAFF.